The T cell receptor beta chain described here comes from a study of beta chain features in type 1 diabetes. The CDR3 runs to 12 residues. Per the germline V gene, CDR1 is LGHNA and CDR2 is YSLEER. The study reverse transcribed the entire isolated RNA, so it sequenced expressed TCRB transcripts. This table comes from immunoSEQ multiplex PCR, and its TCRdb copy is limited to in-frame clones, with some not included. Of 200,000 to 250,000 clones in the sample, 25% to 30% were seen once. The study, taken as a whole, reports: TCRB CDR3s from Type 1 diabetes patients were moderately but significantly shorter in all four CD4+ subsets.

This clone was counted between two and nine times. Its antigen is still unknown. This clonotype was obtained from a man between 25 and 39 years old in good health. The chain is built from TRBV4-3 and TRBJ2-5; no clear D. TRBJ2-7 matches the DNA end more closely, so the J call is doubtful. Sequencing was done on a sample of central memory CD4+ T cells from blood. The CDR3 sequence is CASSSGYNEQYF. DNA of the CDR3: TGCGCCAGCAGCTCCGGTTACAACGAGCAGTACTTC.